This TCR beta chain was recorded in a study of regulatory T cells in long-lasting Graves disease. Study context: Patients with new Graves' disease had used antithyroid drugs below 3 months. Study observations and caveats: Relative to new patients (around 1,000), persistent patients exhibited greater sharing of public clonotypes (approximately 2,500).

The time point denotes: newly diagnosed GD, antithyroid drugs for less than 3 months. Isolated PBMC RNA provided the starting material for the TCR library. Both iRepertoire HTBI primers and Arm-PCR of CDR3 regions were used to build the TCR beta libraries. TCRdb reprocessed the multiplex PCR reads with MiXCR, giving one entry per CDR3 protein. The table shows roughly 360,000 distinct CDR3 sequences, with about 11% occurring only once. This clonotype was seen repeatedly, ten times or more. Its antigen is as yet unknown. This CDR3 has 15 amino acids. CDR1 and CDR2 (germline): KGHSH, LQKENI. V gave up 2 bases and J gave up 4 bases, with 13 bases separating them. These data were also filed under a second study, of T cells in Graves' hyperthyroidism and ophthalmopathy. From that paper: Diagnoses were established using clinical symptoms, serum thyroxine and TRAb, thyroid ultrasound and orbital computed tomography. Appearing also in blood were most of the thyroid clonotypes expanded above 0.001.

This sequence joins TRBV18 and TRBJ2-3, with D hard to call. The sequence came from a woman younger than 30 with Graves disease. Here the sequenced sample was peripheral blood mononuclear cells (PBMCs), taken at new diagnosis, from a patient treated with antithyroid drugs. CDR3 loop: CASSPAANSPDTQYF. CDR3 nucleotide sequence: TGTGCCAGCTCACCAGCGGCTAACTCGCCAGATACGCAGTATTTT.